A single T cell receptor beta chain is shown here with its context. Its antigen is not known. The sample belongs to a study of monozygotic twins with inflammatory bowel disease. TCRdb reprocessed the 5' RACE reads and stores each CDR3 protein as one record, lacking DNA. The sample's table shows about 330,000 distinct CDR3 sequences. Blood, about 2.5 ml, was drawn per donor. Study-wide results and limits: Patient repertoires may have gained variability from differing immunosuppressive treatments.

This CDR3 is 13 amino acids long. In germline, CDR1 is DFQATT, CDR2 SNEGSKA (reference sequence). Sample: blood. This receptor was identified in a human donor with ulcerative colitis or Crohn's disease, or a healthy co-twin of an affected twin (not recorded which). The rearrangement joins TRBV20-1 to TRBJ1-5; as DNA is missing, the TRBD1 call by TCRdb cannot be tested. The CDR3 sequence: CSARGALNQPQHF.